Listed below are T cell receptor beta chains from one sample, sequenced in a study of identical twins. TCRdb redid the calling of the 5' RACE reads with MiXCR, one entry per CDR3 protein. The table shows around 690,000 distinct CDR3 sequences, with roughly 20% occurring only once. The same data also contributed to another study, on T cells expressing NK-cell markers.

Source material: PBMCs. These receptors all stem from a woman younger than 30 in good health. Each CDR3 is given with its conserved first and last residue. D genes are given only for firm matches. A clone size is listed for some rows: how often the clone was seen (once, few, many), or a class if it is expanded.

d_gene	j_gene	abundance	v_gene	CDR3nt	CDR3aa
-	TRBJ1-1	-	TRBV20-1	TGCAGTGCATCCCGGGTTGCCGAAGCTTTCTTT	CSASRVAEAFF
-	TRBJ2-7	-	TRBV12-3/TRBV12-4	TGTGCCAGCAGTTTTCATCTGGTCTACCAGCAGTACTTC	CASSFHLVYQQYF
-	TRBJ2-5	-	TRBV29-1	TGCAGCGTCGGGTGGGGGCAGGGAGGGCACGAGACCCAGTACTTC	CSVGWGQGGHETQYF
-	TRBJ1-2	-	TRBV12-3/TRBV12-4	TGTGCCAGCAGTTTAACCGGGACAAGTAATGGCTACACCTTC	CASSLTGTSNGYTF
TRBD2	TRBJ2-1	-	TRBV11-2	TGTGCCAGCAGCAGCGGGACTAGCGGCGGGGTCAATGAGCAGTTCTTC	CASSSGTSGGVNEQFF
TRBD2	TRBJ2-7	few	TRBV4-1	TGCGCCAGCAGCCAGCGGCTAGCGGGAGTGCCCCAAAACTACGAGCAGTACTTC	CASSQRLAGVPQNYEQYF
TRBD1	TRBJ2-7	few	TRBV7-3	TGTGCCAGCAGCTTAAGCTCAGGGGGATACTACGAGCAGTACTTC	CASSLSSGGYYEQYF
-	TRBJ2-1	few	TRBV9	TGTGCCAGCAGCGTAGATCTAGCAGATTACAATGAGCAGTTCTTC	CASSVDLADYNEQFF
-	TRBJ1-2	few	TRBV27	TGTGCCAGCAGCCACGACAGTTTCTCTAACTATGGCTACACCTTC	CASSHDSFSNYGYTF
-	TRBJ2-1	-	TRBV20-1	TGCAGTGCTTACGGCTCTAGCGCTCGCTCCTACAATGAGCAGTTCTTC	CSAYGSSARSYNEQFF
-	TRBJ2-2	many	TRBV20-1	TGCAGTGCTACCTTCGGGGAGAACACCGGGGAGCTGTTTTTT	CSATFGENTGELFF
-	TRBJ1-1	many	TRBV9	TGTGCCAGCAGCGTTGGGGCACTGAACACTGAAGCTTTCTTT	CASSVGALNTEAFF
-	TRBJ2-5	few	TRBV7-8	TGTGCCAGCAGCTTATTCGAACCGGGCTCCGGCGGAGAGACCCAGTACTTC	CASSLFEPGSGGETQYF
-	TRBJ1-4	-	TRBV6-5	TGTGCCAGCAGTTTCTCCGGGACATATGAAAAACTGTTTTTT	CASSFSGTYEKLFF
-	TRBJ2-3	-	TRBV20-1	TGCAGTGCTAGGGGGTGGGGGGCAGATACGCAGTATTTT	CSARGWGADTQYF
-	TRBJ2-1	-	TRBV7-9	TGTGCCAGCAGTTCGGGACCGGGACTCCCTCCGTTCTTC	CASSSGPGLPPFF
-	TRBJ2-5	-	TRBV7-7	TGTGCTAGCAGCCCGACACACCCTGGGACCCAGTACTTC	CASSPTHPGTQYF
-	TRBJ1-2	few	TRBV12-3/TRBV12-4	TGTGCCACCGCAGGGTCCCAGGGAGGCTACACCTTC	CATAGSQGGYTF
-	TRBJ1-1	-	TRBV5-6	TGTGCCAGCAGCTTTAATGTCGGCACTGAAGCTTTCTTT	CASSFNVGTEAFF
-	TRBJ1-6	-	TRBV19	TGTGCCAGTAGTATGAAGTGGAGGAATTCACCCCTCCACTTT	CASSMKWRNSPLHF
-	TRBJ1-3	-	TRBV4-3	TGCGCCAGCAGCCAAGACGGGGACTCTGGAAACACCATATATTTT	CASSQDGDSGNTIYF
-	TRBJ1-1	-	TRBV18	TGTGCCAGCTCACCGGGAGAGTACGCGAACACTGAAGCTTTCTTT	CASSPGEYANTEAFF
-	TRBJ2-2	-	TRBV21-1	TGTGCCAGCAGCAAACGGACGGGGGCCGGGGAGCTGTTTTTT	CASSKRTGAGELFF
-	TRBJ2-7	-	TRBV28	TGTGCCAGCAGTTTACCCCTAGTTGGCGGAGGAAAGCAGTACTTC	CASSLPLVGGGKQYF
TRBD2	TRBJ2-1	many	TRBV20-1	TGCAGTGCTAGAGATGGCAGCGGGGGGGACTACAATGAGCAGTTCTTC	CSARDGSGGDYNEQFF
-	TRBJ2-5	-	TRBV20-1	TGCAGTGCCGCTGGCGGGTCCCAAGAGACCCAGTACTTC	CSAAGGSQETQYF
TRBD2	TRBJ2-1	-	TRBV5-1	TGCGCCAGCAGCTTAATTTCGCTAGCGGGGGTCTCCTACAATGAGCAGTTCTTC	CASSLISLAGVSYNEQFF
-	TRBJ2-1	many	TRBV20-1	TGCAGTGCTAGGGGGATTAACAATGAGCAGTTCTTC	CSARGINNEQFF
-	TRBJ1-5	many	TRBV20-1	TGCAGTGCTCGGGACGGAAACAATCAGCCCCAGCATTTT	CSARDGNNQPQHF
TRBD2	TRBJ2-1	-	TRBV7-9	TGTGCCAGCAGCCCGCGACTAGCGGGAGGGTTCGATGAGCAGTTCTTC	CASSPRLAGGFDEQFF
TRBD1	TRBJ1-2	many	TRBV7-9	TGTGCCAGCAGCTTCTACTCGGGACAGGGGACCGATGGCTACACCTTC	CASSFYSGQGTDGYTF
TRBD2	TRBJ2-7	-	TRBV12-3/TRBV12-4	TGTGCCAGCAGTTTTGGCGGGGGGGCAACCTACGAGCAGTACTTC	CASSFGGGATYEQYF
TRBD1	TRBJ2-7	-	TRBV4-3	TGCGCCAGCAGCCATGCCGGGACAGCCTACGAGCAGTACTTC	CASSHAGTAYEQYF